This T cell receptor beta chain appears in the sequencing data of a study of blood T cell repertoires in COVID-19. Study as a whole: In each case, the material was cDNA or gDNA derived from T cells, B-cell-depleted T cells, or PBMCs.

Authors' analysis steps: Amplification of reference gene primers provided the estimated nucleated cell counts. Measured with immunoSEQ multiplex PCR; TCRdb has only the in-frame clones, and not every one. Clone size and V and J calls were adopted from that table, with D and trimming inferred from the DNA. The table has more than 150,000 clones, roughly four fifths seen once. The germline gives CDR1 SGHNT, CDR2 YENEEA. V shed 3 bases, J shed 6 bases, and the junction held 6 bases outside the gene matches. The CDR3 sequence is 15 residues long. The genes are TRBV11-3 and TRBJ2-2, with 8 bases matching TRBD2. The material sequenced was peripheral blood. This clonotype was sampled from a woman aged 40 to 49 with acute or convalescent COVID-19. CDR3 amino acids: CASSLGLGGAGELFF. CDR3 DNA sequence: TGTGCCAGCAGCTTGGGACTAGGAGGCGCCGGGGAGCTGTTTTTT.